The rows below give T cell receptor beta chains drawn from one sample of a study of blood T cell repertoires in COVID-19. Only in-frame clones appear in the TCRdb table, and some are missing; sequencing was by immunoSEQ multiplex PCR. The table lists about 270,000 clones, 80% to 90% of them singletons. The sequencing sample was made of peripheral blood. These receptors originate from a woman aged 70 to 79 with acute or convalescent COVID-19. The CDR3 runs from the conserved cysteine through the conserved F or W. The D gene is left open where the match is weak. Not every row has a clone size; where given, it reads once, few, many or a size class.

abundance: many
v_gene: TRBV6-4
j_gene: TRBJ2-2
d_gene: TRBD1
CDR3nt: TGTGCCAGTTCCCGGGAACAGGGGACCGGGGAGCTGTTTTTT
CDR3aa: CASSREQGTGELFF

abundance: few
v_gene: TRBV30
j_gene: TRBJ2-2
d_gene: -
CDR3nt: TGTGCCTGGAGTCCTGGGGGGATTATGAACACCGGGGAGCTGTTTTTT
CDR3aa: CAWSPGGIMNTGELFF

abundance: -
v_gene: TRBV6-6
j_gene: TRBJ1-4
d_gene: -
CDR3nt: TGTGCCAGCAGTAGGCTCGGGGTGTCCGAAAAACTGTTTTTT
CDR3aa: CASSRLGVSEKLFF

abundance: -
v_gene: TRBV5-1
j_gene: TRBJ2-6
d_gene: -
CDR3nt: TGCGCCAGCAGCTTTAGTTTGAGCTCTGGGGCCAACGTCCTGACTTTC
CDR3aa: CASSFSLSSGANVLTF

abundance: -
v_gene: TRBV11-2
j_gene: TRBJ2-5
d_gene: -
CDR3nt: TGTGCCAGCAGCTTGGCTGGACAGACCAAAGAGACCCAGTACTTC
CDR3aa: CASSLAGQTKETQYF

abundance: -
v_gene: TRBV2
j_gene: TRBJ1-6
d_gene: -
CDR3nt: TGTGCCAGCGTACAGGGTGTAGAATCACCCCTCCACTTT
CDR3aa: CASVQGVESPLHF

abundance: -
v_gene: TRBV5-4
j_gene: TRBJ1-2
d_gene: TRBD1
CDR3nt: TGTGCCAGCACTACAGGGGGCGCGGGGCCTAATGGCTACACCTTC
CDR3aa: CASTTGGAGPNGYTF

abundance: -
v_gene: TRBV2
j_gene: TRBJ2-7
d_gene: TRBD2
CDR3nt: TGTGCCAGCAGTGATGGCGTGGGGCGGGGGGACCCCTACGAGCAGTACTTC
CDR3aa: CASSDGVGRGDPYEQYF

abundance: once
v_gene: TRBV30
j_gene: TRBJ1-6
d_gene: -
CDR3nt: TGTGCCTGGAGTGTACGGCGGGAACAAAGGAGAAAAGTCCACTTT
CDR3aa: CAWSVRREQRRKVHF

abundance: once
v_gene: TRBV3-1/TRBV3-2
j_gene: TRBJ1-5
d_gene: -
CDR3nt: TGTGCCAGCAGCCAGTCTCAGGGGCCCCAGCATTTT
CDR3aa: CASSQSQGPQHF

abundance: -
v_gene: TRBV5-1
j_gene: TRBJ2-2
d_gene: TRBD1
CDR3nt: TGCGTCAGCAGCGCCCCGGGACAGGGGCGCACCGGGGAGCTGTTTTTT
CDR3aa: CVSSAPGQGRTGELFF

abundance: few
v_gene: TRBV4-1
j_gene: TRBJ1-6
d_gene: -
CDR3nt: TGCGCCAGCAGCCAAGGGGGGGTCACGGCACCCCTCCACTTT
CDR3aa: CASSQGGVTAPLHF

abundance: -
v_gene: TRBV7-9
j_gene: TRBJ1-1
d_gene: TRBD1
CDR3nt: TGTGCCAGCAGCCCGAGGACAGGGGGGGCCACTGAAGCTTTCTTT
CDR3aa: CASSPRTGGATEAFF

abundance: -
v_gene: TRBV5-1
j_gene: TRBJ1-4
d_gene: TRBD1
CDR3nt: TGCGCCAGCAGCTTTGACCCCGGGACAGGGAATGAAAAACTGTTTTTT
CDR3aa: CASSFDPGTGNEKLFF

abundance: once
v_gene: TRBV7-9
j_gene: TRBJ2-7
d_gene: -
CDR3nt: TGTGCCAGCAGCGCATCCGGGACACAAATCTACGAGCAGTACTTC
CDR3aa: CASSASGTQIYEQYF

abundance: -
v_gene: TRBV9
j_gene: TRBJ1-5
d_gene: TRBD1
CDR3nt: TGTGCCGCTCAAGATGCGGATTCACAGGGGATCGATCAGCCCCAGCATTTT
CDR3aa: CAAQDADSQGIDQPQHF

abundance: once
v_gene: TRBV5-4
j_gene: TRBJ1-1
d_gene: TRBD1
CDR3nt: TGTGCCAGCAGCACAAACAGGGGGCGAACCTTCGAAGCTTTCTTT
CDR3aa: CASSTNRGRTFEAFF

abundance: few
v_gene: TRBV15
j_gene: TRBJ1-5
d_gene: TRBD1
CDR3nt: TGTGCCACCAGCAGAACTGGGACAGGAGGGCAGCCCCAGCATTTT
CDR3aa: CATSRTGTGGQPQHF

abundance: -
v_gene: TRBV3-1/TRBV3-2
j_gene: TRBJ1-1
d_gene: -
CDR3nt: TGTGCCAGCAGCCGGGGGGACACTGAAGCTTTCTTT
CDR3aa: CASSRGDTEAFF

abundance: few
v_gene: TRBV18
j_gene: TRBJ1-5
d_gene: -
CDR3nt: TGTGCCAGCTCACCCGGAACTTCAGGGCTCGCGGAGCCCCAGCATTTT
CDR3aa: CASSPGTSGLAEPQHF

abundance: -
v_gene: TRBV7-2
j_gene: TRBJ2-4
d_gene: TRBD2
CDR3nt: TGTGCCAGCAGCTTAGGGAGCGGGGGGGCCGAAAACATTCAGTACTTC
CDR3aa: CASSLGSGGAENIQYF

abundance: -
v_gene: TRBV9
j_gene: TRBJ1-2
d_gene: -
CDR3nt: TGTGCCAGCAGCGCCGACAGGAGCTATGGCTACACCTTC
CDR3aa: CASSADRSYGYTF

abundance: -
v_gene: TRBV5-6
j_gene: TRBJ2-3
d_gene: -
CDR3nt: TGTGCCAGCAGCTCCTTCCTGTCCACAGATACGCAGTATTTT
CDR3aa: CASSSFLSTDTQYF

abundance: -
v_gene: TRBV4-2
j_gene: TRBJ1-5
d_gene: -
CDR3nt: TGTGCCAGCAGCCCACACAGTAGCAATCAGCCCCAGCATTTT
CDR3aa: CASSPHSSNQPQHF

abundance: -
v_gene: TRBV5-4
j_gene: TRBJ2-3
d_gene: -
CDR3nt: TGTGCCAGCAGCGCGGGGGCTCCGAATACGCAGTATTTT
CDR3aa: CASSAGAPNTQYF

abundance: -
v_gene: TRBV18
j_gene: TRBJ2-3
d_gene: -
CDR3nt: TGTGCCAGCTCACCACCACAGGGCGAGGCCCCAGATACGCAGTATTTT
CDR3aa: CASSPPQGEAPDTQYF

abundance: -
v_gene: TRBV5-5
j_gene: TRBJ1-1
d_gene: TRBD1
CDR3nt: TGTGCCAGCAGCTTGGTCGGGACAGGAGGCGAAGCTTTCTTT
CDR3aa: CASSLVGTGGEAFF

abundance: -
v_gene: TRBV5-1
j_gene: TRBJ1-1
d_gene: TRBD1
CDR3nt: TGCGCCAGCAGCTTGACAGGGGAGGAGGAAGCTTTCTTT
CDR3aa: CASSLTGEEEAFF

abundance: -
v_gene: TRBV28
j_gene: TRBJ1-3
d_gene: -
CDR3nt: TGTGCCAGCAGTGACGCAGGGACTGGAAACACCATATATTTT
CDR3aa: CASSDAGTGNTIYF

abundance: once
v_gene: TRBV10-1
j_gene: TRBJ2-1
d_gene: -
CDR3nt: TGCGCCAGCAGTGCAGGTTACAGGGACAATGAGCAGTTCTTC
CDR3aa: CASSAGYRDNEQFF

abundance: -
v_gene: TRBV2
j_gene: TRBJ1-2
d_gene: -
CDR3nt: TGTGCCAGCTTTCTGGGGGCGGATGGCTACACCTTC
CDR3aa: CASFLGADGYTF

abundance: few
v_gene: TRBV7-2
j_gene: TRBJ1-3
d_gene: -
CDR3nt: TGTGCCAGCAGCTTAGCCGCGTTGTGGAGCTCTGGAAACACCATATATTTT
CDR3aa: CASSLAALWSSGNTIYF

abundance: few
v_gene: TRBV18
j_gene: TRBJ1-1
d_gene: TRBD1
CDR3nt: TGTGCCAGCTCACCAGGGACAGCCGTTATGAACACTGAAGCTTTCTTT
CDR3aa: CASSPGTAVMNTEAFF

abundance: -
v_gene: TRBV3-1/TRBV3-2
j_gene: TRBJ2-3
d_gene: TRBD2
CDR3nt: TGTGCCAGCAGCCAAGGGGGGGGAGGTACGCAGTATTTT
CDR3aa: CASSQGGGGTQYF

abundance: -
v_gene: TRBV5-6
j_gene: TRBJ1-1
d_gene: -
CDR3nt: TGTGCCAGCAGCTGGGCAGGGGACCCGAACACTGAAGCTTTCTTT
CDR3aa: CASSWAGDPNTEAFF

abundance: -
v_gene: TRBV7-9
j_gene: TRBJ1-6
d_gene: -
CDR3nt: TGTGCCAGCAGCATGTCGGGGGTAGGATCACCCCTCCACTTT
CDR3aa: CASSMSGVGSPLHF

abundance: -
v_gene: TRBV15
j_gene: TRBJ1-6
d_gene: TRBD1
CDR3nt: TGTGCCACCAGCAGTGAGGACAGGTTGAATTCACCCCTCCACTTT
CDR3aa: CATSSEDRLNSPLHF

abundance: -
v_gene: TRBV9
j_gene: TRBJ1-1
d_gene: TRBD1
CDR3nt: TGTGCCAGCAGCGTATCAGGGGGCACTGAAGCTTTCTTT
CDR3aa: CASSVSGGTEAFF

abundance: -
v_gene: TRBV19
j_gene: TRBJ1-4
d_gene: -
CDR3nt: TGTGCCAGTAGCCCAGGACCCGGAGGTGAAAAACTGTTTTTT
CDR3aa: CASSPGPGGEKLFF

abundance: -
v_gene: TRBV6-5
j_gene: TRBJ1-2
d_gene: TRBD1
CDR3nt: TGTGCCAGCAGTTACTCCGGGACAGGGAGAGATGGCTACACCTTC
CDR3aa: CASSYSGTGRDGYTF

abundance: -
v_gene: TRBV10-3
j_gene: TRBJ1-2
d_gene: -
CDR3nt: TGTGCCATCAAGGGGCAGGGTGGAATGCACTATGGCTACACCTTC
CDR3aa: CAIKGQGGMHYGYTF

abundance: -
v_gene: TRBV9
j_gene: TRBJ1-1
d_gene: TRBD1
CDR3nt: TGTGCCAGCAGCGTAGACCCCGAGGGGGCATCAGGCACTGAAGCTTTCTTT
CDR3aa: CASSVDPEGASGTEAFF

abundance: -
v_gene: TRBV6-2/TRBV6-3
j_gene: TRBJ2-3
d_gene: TRBD1
CDR3nt: TGTGCCAGCAGTAGGGACAGGGGCACAGATACGCAGTATTTT
CDR3aa: CASSRDRGTDTQYF

abundance: few
v_gene: TRBV12-5
j_gene: TRBJ1-1
d_gene: -
CDR3nt: TGTGCTAGTGGTTTTCAGGGTCGGGCTGAAGCTTTCTTT
CDR3aa: CASGFQGRAEAFF

abundance: -
v_gene: TRBV5-6
j_gene: TRBJ1-4
d_gene: -
CDR3nt: TGTGCCAGCAGCTCCACCCCCAGGGTACAGGAAAAACTGTTTTTT
CDR3aa: CASSSTPRVQEKLFF

abundance: -
v_gene: TRBV4-1
j_gene: TRBJ1-6
d_gene: TRBD1
CDR3nt: TGCGCCAGCAGCCAGACAGGGGCGGAAAATTCACCCCTCCACTTT
CDR3aa: CASSQTGAENSPLHF

abundance: once
v_gene: TRBV2
j_gene: TRBJ2-7
d_gene: TRBD1
CDR3nt: TGTGCCAGCAGTGAAGATCAACAGGGGGTAGTCTACGAGCAGTACTTC
CDR3aa: CASSEDQQGVVYEQYF

abundance: -
v_gene: TRBV29-1
j_gene: TRBJ1-2
d_gene: -
CDR3nt: TGCAGCGTTGAACAGGGGCAGGGCTACACCTTC
CDR3aa: CSVEQGQGYTF

abundance: -
v_gene: TRBV29-1
j_gene: TRBJ1-1
d_gene: -
CDR3nt: TGCAGCGCCGGGAGGAACACTGAAGCTTTCTTT
CDR3aa: CSAGRNTEAFF

abundance: -
v_gene: TRBV4-1
j_gene: TRBJ2-5
d_gene: TRBD2
CDR3nt: TGCGCCAGCAGCCAAGATAAGGGAGGGGAAGAGACCCAGTACTTC
CDR3aa: CASSQDKGGEETQYF

abundance: -
v_gene: TRBV7-9
j_gene: TRBJ2-3
d_gene: TRBD2
CDR3nt: TGTGCCAGCAGCTCGGGGCGAGCGGGGACAGATACGCAGTATTTT
CDR3aa: CASSSGRAGTDTQYF

abundance: -
v_gene: TRBV5-6
j_gene: TRBJ1-2
d_gene: TRBD1
CDR3nt: TGTGCCAGCAGCTATACCGGGACAGGGGGTGGCTACACCTTC
CDR3aa: CASSYTGTGGGYTF

abundance: -
v_gene: TRBV4-1
j_gene: TRBJ2-7
d_gene: -
CDR3nt: TGCGCCAGCAGCCCGCCGGGACTCACCTACGAGCAGTACTTC
CDR3aa: CASSPPGLTYEQYF

abundance: -
v_gene: TRBV6-1
j_gene: TRBJ2-3
d_gene: TRBD2
CDR3nt: TGTGCCAGCAGTGAGGGGACTAGCGGGGGCGGTAGGGCCACAGATACGCAGTATTTT
CDR3aa: CASSEGTSGGGRATDTQYF

abundance: -
v_gene: TRBV6-5
j_gene: TRBJ2-1
d_gene: -
CDR3nt: TGTGCCAGCAGTTACGACCCTGTCGAGGTCTACAATGAGCAGTTCTTC
CDR3aa: CASSYDPVEVYNEQFF